These 25 T cell receptor beta chains were all obtained from the same sample, sequenced in a study of shared clonotypes between healthy human individuals. TCRdb's table, derived via immunoSEQ multiplex PCR, lists solely in-frame clones and lacks some. The sample carries 2 million to 2.5 million clones, approximately 96% recorded once. The specimen sequenced was naive CD4+ T cells sorted from blood. Stated subset: CD45RA+ positively selected. The origin of the receptors is a man aged 18 to 29 in good health.

V gene TRBV5-1 combines with J gene TRBJ1-1; no definite D call. Germline CDR1 is SGHRS and CDR2 is YFSETQ. The length of the CDR3 is 14 residues. The V and J ends lost 4 bases and 1 base respectively, with 11 bases between them. The CDR3 protein is CASSISFSNTEAFF. As DNA, the CDR3 is TGCGCCAGCAGCATCAGTTTTTCGAACACTGAAGCTTTCTTT.

This clone came up once. V usage is TRBV6-1 and J usage is TRBJ1-5; D might be TRBD1 (5 bases). Deletions cut 6 bases from V and 1 base from J, with 7 bases between. This CDR3 has 13 amino acids. Germline values: CDR1 MNHNS, CDR2 SASEGT. The CDR3 bases are TGTGCCAGCAGCAGGGAAAGCAATCAGCCCCAGCATTTT. Residues: CASSRESNQPQHF.

Comment on this clone: Other DNA sequences in the sample encode the same CDR3. The chain employs TRBV7-2 and TRBJ1-2; 9 nucleotides align to TRBD1. The V segment lost 5 bases and the J segment 4 bases; nucleotides outside the gene matches: 5. Germline lookup yields CDR1 SGHTA and CDR2 FQGNSA. The CDR3 length is 14 residues. CDR3 nucleotides: TGTGCCAGCAGCCTTGACAGGGGGGGCTATGGCTACACCTTC. Translating it yields CASSLDRGGYGYTF.

The rearrangement joins TRBV6-1 to TRBJ2-2, with TRBD2 as a possible D gene (6 bases). In germline, CDR1 is MNHNS, CDR2 SASEGT. The germline V and J ends were trimmed by 1 base and 0 bases, with 9 bases remaining between them. The CDR3 sequence is 16 residues long. CDR3 DNA: TGTGCCAGCAGTGAAGGGGAGGACCCGAACACCGGGGAGCTGTTTTTT. It specifies CASSEGEDPNTGELFF.

This clone was seen just once. The genes are TRBV5-4 and TRBJ2-4; no clear D gene. Germline CDR1 SGHNT, CDR2 YYREEE (reference sequence). The CDR3 is 14 amino acids. V was shortened by 4 bases and J by 5 bases, with 13 bases between the two germline ends. The CDR3 DNA is TGTGCCAGCAGCCCCTCCCAAGTCCAAAACATTCAGTACTTC. This sequence encodes CASSPSQVQNIQYF.

This clone has more than one count but fewer than ten. The chain uses TRBV6-1 and TRBJ2-5; TRBD2 matches at 8 bases. Losses at the gene ends were 3 bases for V and 5 bases for J; bases not matched to a gene: 11. The CDR3 spans 16 residues. Looked up from germline, CDR1 is MNHNS and CDR2 is SASEGT. This CDR3 is CASSDPRGRGRETQYF. As DNA, the CDR3 is TGTGCCAGCAGTGACCCCCGGGGCCGCGGGAGGGAGACCCAGTACTTC.

V and J are TRBV6-5 and TRBJ2-3; the match to TRBD2 covers 12 bases. V shed 7 bases, J shed 2 bases, and the junction held 4 bases outside the gene matches. CDR3 length: 15 residues. Germline CDR1 is MNHEY and CDR2 is SVGAGI. This CDR3 is CASTWTSGDTDTQYF. The DNA of the CDR3 is TGTGCCAGCACCTGGACTAGCGGGGACACAGATACGCAGTATTTT.

This chain uses TRBV6-1 with TRBJ2-5; either TRBD1 or TRBD2 may fit D (6 bases each). This CDR3 has 17 residues. V was clipped by 0 bases and J by 5 bases, with 19 bases between them. Per the germline V gene, CDR1 is MNHNS and CDR2 is SASEGT. CDR3 bases: TGTGCCAGCAGTGAAGCTGGAAGGGGTATAGGGGGGGAGACCCAGTACTTC. This gives the protein CASSEAGRGIGGETQYF.

J is TRBJ1-5 and V is TRBV6-1, with D tentatively TRBD1 (6 bases). V lost 4 bases and J lost 4, with 17 bases in between. This CDR3 is 16 amino acids long. In germline, CDR1 is MNHNS, CDR2 SASEGT. The CDR3 loop is CASSGRWTQGNQPQHF. CDR3 sequence (DNA): TGTGCCAGCAGTGGCCGTTGGACCCAGGGGAATCAGCCCCAGCATTTT.

Notes on this clone: Distinct nucleotide sequences in the sample also encode this CDR3. The rearrangement uses TRBV7-9 and TRBJ2-7; D call uncertain. CDR3 length: 12 amino acids. V lost 2 bases to trimming and J lost 4 bases, with 6 bases between them. Per the germline V gene, CDR1 is SEHNR and CDR2 is FQNEAQ (reference sequence). Here the CDR3 DNA reads TGTGCCAGCAGCTTATACGGGTACGAGCAGTACTTC. Translating gives CASSLYGYEQYF.

This clone was found a few times. The identical CDR3 is also encoded by other nucleotide sequences in the sample. The V and J genes are TRBV18 and TRBJ1-1, with D possibly being TRBD1 (5 bases). V lost 3 bases to trimming and J lost 1 base, with 6 bases between them. Germline CDR1 and CDR2: KGHSH and LQKENI. CDR3 length equals 13 residues. The CDR3 reads CASSPGQNTEAFF. As DNA, the CDR3 is TGTGCCAGCTCACCCGGACAGAACACTGAAGCTTTCTTT.

The chain recombines TRBV6-5 with TRBJ2-7; the match to TRBD1 covers 7 bases. With 8 bases clipped from V and 4 bases from J, the junction kept 8 bases outside the gene matches. CDR1 is MNHEY, CDR2 SVGAGI, per germline. The CDR3 extends over 13 amino acids. CDR3 region: CASRKGATYEQYF. CDR3 in DNA: TGTGCCAGCCGAAAGGGGGCAACGTACGAGCAGTACTTC.

The chain couples TRBV2 to TRBJ2-7, with D maybe TRBD2 (6 bases). The CDR3 totals 13 residues. Germline CDR1 reads SNHLY; CDR2 reads FYNNEI. V was clipped by 4 bases and J by 3 bases, with 10 bases between them. The CDR3 DNA reads TGTGCCAGCAGTGGGGGACTTTACTACGAGCAGTACTTC. Its protein product is CASSGGLYYEQYF.

The gene calls are TRBV11-2 and TRBJ2-7; D gene uncertain. This CDR3 contains 15 residues. The germline V gene encodes CDR1 SGHAT and CDR2 FQNNGV. V was cut by 1 base and J by 1 base, with 11 bases left in between. The CDR3 region is CASSLGWADSYEQYF. DNA for the CDR3: TGTGCCAGCAGCTTAGGTTGGGCTGATTCCTACGAGCAGTACTTC.

CDR3 nucleotides: TGCGCCAGCTCAAGACAGTATGGCTACACCTTC. Its translation is CASSRQYGYTF. This chain uses TRBV10-2 with TRBJ1-2, with D possibly being TRBD1 (5 bases). Germline V gene sequence: CDR1 WSHSY, CDR2 SAAADI. The CDR3 is 11 residues long. Trimming removed 8 bases at V and 5 bases at J, with 9 bases between.

As regards this clone: Other DNA sequences in this sample translate to the same CDR3. This rearrangement joins TRBV5-1 to TRBJ2-5, with D possibly TRBD2 on 6 matching bases. CDR1 SGHRS and CDR2 YFSETQ come from the germline V gene. V lost 0 bases and J 5 bases, leaving 11 bases between the germline ends. The CDR3 is 14 amino acids. In DNA form, the CDR3 reads TGCGCCAGCAGCTTGGAGGGAGGTTGGGAGACCCAGTACTTC. This gives the protein CASSLEGGWETQYF.

The chain is built from TRBV28 and TRBJ2-3; 8 bases fit TRBD2. The CDR3 is 13 amino acids. V lost 7 bases, J lost 6 bases, and 6 bases stayed unmatched. In germline, CDR1 is MDHEN, CDR2 SYDVKM. The CDR3 loop reads CASKTGGTDTQYF. The CDR3 nucleotides are TGTGCCAGCAAAACGGGGGGGACCGATACGCAGTATTTT. The whole variable domain, remainder taken from reference TRBV28 and TRBJ2-3, is DVKVTQSSRYLVKRTGEKVFLECVQDMDHENMFWYRQDPGLGLRLIYFSYDVKMKEKGDIPEGYSVSREKKERFSLILESASTNQTSMYLCASKTGGTDTQYFGPGTRLTVL.

The V and J genes are TRBV28 and TRBJ1-2; TRBD1 might be the D (5 bases). CDR3 size: 14 residues. CDR1 and CDR2 (germline): MDHEN, SYDVKM. Trimming took off 7 bases at V and 5 bases at J, with 17 bases between the two ends. The DNA of the CDR3 is TGTGCCAGCACCCCCCACGGGGCCTCATATGGCTACACCTTC. Translation: CASTPHGASYGYTF.

The rearrangement uses TRBV2 and TRBJ1-6, with D perhaps matching TRBD1 (6 bases). CDR1 is SNHLY, CDR2 FYNNEI, per germline. The CDR3 sequence is 15 residues long. Deletions cut 6 bases from V and 5 bases from J, with 14 bases between. The CDR3 DNA reads as TGTGCCAGCAGAGAGTCAGGGGTTGATAATTCACCCCTCCACTTT. Its protein is CASRESGVDNSPLHF.

The chain combines TRBV29-1 with TRBJ1-1, with 10 bases aligning to TRBD1. Germline loops: CDR1 SQVTM, CDR2 ANQGSEA. V lost 3 bases and J lost 10; bases outside the gene matches: 8. The CDR3 is 13 amino acids. This CDR3 is CSVDPGQGRLAFF. Here the CDR3 DNA reads TGCAGCGTTGATCCGGGACAGGGGAGATTAGCTTTCTTT.

V and J are TRBV16 and TRBJ1-1, with no clear D. The V gene's germline CDR1 is KGHSY and CDR2 FQNENV. The CDR3 extends over 14 amino acids. V was shortened by 0 bases and J by 0 bases, with 5 bases between the two germline ends. CDR3 loop: CASSQSEMNTEAFF. DNA for the CDR3: TGTGCCAGCAGCCAATCGGAAATGAACACTGAAGCTTTCTTT.

The chain uses TRBV6-6 and TRBJ2-7; 7 positions match TRBD1. V shed 8 bases and J 2 bases; nucleotides not matched to a gene: 9. This CDR3 region has 14 residues. The germline gives CDR1 MNHNY, CDR2 SVGAGI (reference sequence). CDR3 in DNA: TGTGCCAGCCGAGGGACAGTTCTTACCTACGAGCAGTACTTC. Translation: CASRGTVLTYEQYF.

The chain couples TRBV5-1 to TRBJ1-2; TRBD1 matches at 7 bases. There are 14 residues in the CDR3. Germline CDR1 reads SGHRS; CDR2 reads YFSETQ. Trimming took 2 bases from V and 6 from J; bases not matched to a gene: 7. CDR3 bases: TGCGCCAGCAGCTTTAAAGGGGGCGCAGATGGCTACACCTTC. The encoded protein is CASSFKGGADGYTF.

The V and J genes are TRBV28 and TRBJ1-6; D call uncertain. Looked up from germline, CDR1 is MDHEN and CDR2 is SYDVKM. This CDR3 contains 12 residues. Deletions cut 4 bases from V and 7 bases from J, with 5 bases between. The CDR3 loop reads CASSSNNSPLHF. CDR3 nucleotides: TGTGCCAGCAGTTCCAACAATTCACCCCTCCACTTT.

The chain links TRBV4-3 to TRBJ2-7; possible D gene TRBD2, 6 bases. V gave up 0 bases and J gave up 3 bases, with 15 bases separating them. The CDR3 is 16 amino acids. Per the germline V gene, CDR1 is LGHNA and CDR2 is YSLEER. The CDR3 is CASSQDPTGTLYEQYF. CDR3 coding DNA: TGCGCCAGCAGCCAAGATCCCACCGGGACTCTCTACGAGCAGTACTTC.